This T cell receptor (beta chain) originates from a study of sequential checkpoint blockade in melanoma. Study-wide background: First-line arms were nivolumab then ipilimumab, or the reverse, randomized 1:1.

This clone was observed a handful of times. The treatment: randomized to nivolumab then ipilimumab (arm A) or the reverse (arm B). Live CD3+CD8+ CD19− CD56− cells were sorted from PBMCs. The V end lost 0 bases, the J end lost 3 bases, and 9 bases lay between the germline ends. This CDR3 is 15 amino acids long. CDR1 and CDR2 (germline): LNHNV, YYDKDF (reference sequence). Method: immunoSEQ multiplex PCR; TCRdb's copy keeps in-frame clones and lacks some. The sample shows approximately 21,000 clones, under 85% of them seen only once. The specimen comprised CD8+ T cells sorted from blood (inferred from file names), sampled from a patient given nivolumab and ipilimumab in sequence. The chain has TRBV15 and TRBJ1-5; D is possibly TRBD1 (6 bases). The clonotype originates from a human donor with melanoma. The CDR3 region is CATSRDRGANQPQHF. CDR3 DNA: TGTGCCACCAGCAGAGACAGGGGTGCCAATCAGCCCCAGCATTTT.